These 19 T cell receptor beta chains share one sample of origin, sequenced in a study of blood T cell repertoires in COVID-19. Data came from immunoSEQ multiplex PCR; TCRdb stores just in-frame clones and leaves some out. Of 200,000 to 250,000 clones in the sample, around four fifths are singletons; the top ten hold 3.6%. Sequencing was performed on PBMCs or T cells enriched from blood (not recorded which). The origin of the receptors is a woman between 35 and 50 years old who had been exposed to COVID-19.

V usage is TRBV4-2 and J usage is TRBJ1-1; D is ambiguous. The V gene lost 3 bases and the J gene lost 3 bases, with 8 bases spanning the gap. Germline V gene data show CDR1 as LGHNA and CDR2 as YNFKEQ. The CDR3 is 13 residues long. The CDR3 DNA follows: TGTGCCAGCAGCCAGAGGGTGGACACTGAAGCTTTCTTT. Protein: CASSQRVDTEAFF.

This chain uses TRBV19 with TRBJ2-5; TRBD2 matches at 13 bases. This CDR3 has 18 residues. Unmatched junction bases numbered 13, after V lost 4 bases and J lost 5 bases. Germline V CDR1 and CDR2: LNHDA, SQIVND (reference sequence). CDR3 coding DNA: TGTGCCAGTAGTAATGAACTAGCGGGGGGGCCGGGGCTTGAGACCCAGTACTTC. Its protein product is CASSNELAGGPGLETQYF.

The rearrangement joins TRBV28 to TRBJ1-3; no definite D call. The CDR3 totals 13 residues. Germline assignment: CDR1 MDHEN and CDR2 SYDVKM. V shed 4 bases and J shed 2 bases, with 6 bases lying between them. This CDR3 is CASSSSAGNTIYF. In DNA form, the CDR3 reads TGTGCCAGCAGTTCCTCGGCTGGAAACACCATATATTTT.

The chain joins TRBV13 to TRBJ2-7, with a tentative D call TRBD1 (5 bases). Trimming cost V 5 bases and J 0 bases, with 14 bases left between them. Germline V lookup: CDR1 PRHDT, CDR2 FYEKMQ (reference sequence). The CDR3 is 15 amino acids. The CDR3 spells CASSTDSTHSYEQYF. Written as DNA, the CDR3 is TGTGCCAGCAGCACAGACAGCACTCACTCCTACGAGCAGTACTTC.

The chain is built from TRBV11-2 and TRBJ1-6, with 9 positions matching TRBD1. The CDR3 consists of 15 residues. Germline assignment: CDR1 SGHAT and CDR2 FQNNGV. Losses at the gene ends were 6 bases for V and 8 bases for J; bases not matched to a gene: 8. The CDR3 region is CASRRPGQGYSPLHF. The CDR3 DNA reads TGTGCCAGCAGACGACCGGGACAGGGTTATTCACCCCTCCACTTT.

J is TRBJ2-5 and V is TRBV6-2 or TRBV6-3, with a possible D match to TRBD1 (5 bases). Trimming left V 0 bases short and J 1 base short, with 12 bases between. The CDR3 totals 16 residues. CDR1 is MNHEY, CDR2 SVGEGT, per germline. The CDR3 DNA reads as TGTGCCAGCAGTTACTCTCAGGGCAGTTTCCAAGAGACCCAGTACTTC. Its translation is CASSYSQGSFQETQYF.

The chain has TRBV19 and TRBJ1-1; no definite D call. The ends were cut back, 7 bases at V and 4 bases at J, with 16 bases in the middle. The CDR3 is 14 residues long. Germline V gene data show CDR1 as LNHDA and CDR2 as SQIVND (reference sequence). The CDR3 nucleotides read TGTGCCAGTATAATGGTTGCGGAGGGCACTGAAGCTTTCTTT. This codes for CASIMVAEGTEAFF.

This clone was counted a single time. The CDR3 DNA is TGTGCCAGTAGTCCGCATACAGGGGACGGAAACACCATATATTTT. Translation gives CASSPHTGDGNTIYF. This sequence joins TRBV19 and TRBJ1-3; the match to TRBD1 covers 7 bases. This CDR3 region has 15 residues. V was clipped by 5 bases and J by 4 bases; unmatched bases: 8. Germline assignment: CDR1 LNHDA and CDR2 SQIVND (reference sequence). Variable domain in full (rest from reference TRBV19 and TRBJ1-3): DGGITQSPKYLFRKEGQNVTLSCEQNLNHDAMYWYRQDPGQGLRLIYYSQIVNDFQKGDIAEGYSVSREKKESFPLTVTSAQKNPTAFYLCASSPHTGDGNTIYFGEGSWLTVV.

The chain couples TRBV6-2 or TRBV6-3 to TRBJ1-6; a weak D match, TRBD1 (5 bases). Germline CDR1 MNHEY, CDR2 SVGEGT. The CDR3 runs 17 residues. Between the trimmed V and J ends, which lost 6 bases and 0 bases, there was a span of 15 bases. CDR3: CASSRSRDASYNSPLHF. The CDR3, as DNA: TGTGCCAGCAGCCGCTCCAGGGATGCCTCCTATAATTCACCCCTCCACTTT.

For the CDR3, the DNA is TGTGCCAGCAGCTTAGAGGCAGGTAGGTTGGGCGCTGAAGCTTTCTTT. Protein: CASSLEAGRLGAEAFF. The rearrangement joins TRBV7-2 to TRBJ1-1; D is uncertain. Germline V gene data show CDR1 as SGHTA and CDR2 as FQGNSA. V was clipped by 1 base and J by 6 bases, with 18 bases between them. The CDR3 length is 16 residues. The variable domain in full, completed from reference TRBV7-2 and TRBJ1-1, reads GAGVSQSPSNKVTEKGKDVELRCDPISGHTALYWYRQSLGQGLEFLIYFQGNSAPDKSGLPSDRFSAERTGGSVSTLTIQRTQQEDSAVYLCASSLEAGRLGAEAFFGQGTRLTVV.

The chain uses TRBV29-1 and TRBJ1-2; no firm D call. CDR1 and CDR2 (germline): SQVTM, ANQGSEA. The V end was cut by 2 bases, the J end by 5 bases, with 15 bases between. This CDR3 is built from 14 residues. The CDR3: CSVESTWSRYGYTF. In nucleotides, the CDR3 is TGCAGCGTTGAATCAACGTGGAGTCGGTATGGCTACACCTTC.

This clone showed up many times. CDR3 nucleotides: TGTGCCAGCAGCTCCCCGACAGGGAAGTCATACGAGCAGTACTTC. This sequence encodes CASSSPTGKSYEQYF. The rearrangement joins TRBV7-6 to TRBJ2-7; TRBD1 matches at 7 bases. CDR1 and CDR2 from the germline V gene are SGHVS and FNYEAQ. J lost 4 bases, V lost 4 bases, and 10 bases had no gene match. The CDR3 consists of 15 residues.

The V and J genes are TRBV7-9 and TRBJ2-7; possible D gene TRBD1, 5 bases. This CDR3 has 14 amino acids. CDR1 is SEHNR and CDR2 is FQNEAQ in the germline V gene (reference sequence). Trimming pared 1 base from V and 6 bases from J, leaving 13 bases between. The CDR3 DNA sequence: TGTGCCAGCAGCTTAGAGCTGGGGCGGAGCGAGCAGTACTTC. Protein product: CASSLELGRSEQYF.

The J gene is TRBJ2-7, the V gene TRBV20-1; 7 bases are a match to TRBD2. With V trimmed by 3 bases and J by 6 bases, 5 bases remained unmatched. The CDR3 has 12 amino acids. Germline V CDR1 and CDR2: DFQATT, SNEGSKA (reference sequence). CDR3 loop: CSASSGLGEQYF. DNA of the CDR3: TGCAGTGCTAGTAGCGGGCTGGGCGAGCAGTACTTC.

The genes are TRBV6-2 or TRBV6-3 and TRBJ1-2, with a weak D call TRBD1 (5 bases). Germline values: CDR1 MNHEY, CDR2 SVGEGT. This CDR3 has 14 amino acids. Trimming pared 6 bases from V and 4 bases from J, leaving 15 bases between. CDR3 DNA: TGTGCCAGCAGCCTCGACCAGGGCGCCTATGGCTACACCTTC. This translates into CASSLDQGAYGYTF.

The V call is TRBV5-1, the J call TRBJ1-2, with 7 bases matching TRBD1. This CDR3 is 17 amino acids long. From germline, CDR1 is SGHRS and CDR2 YFSETQ. J gave up 1 base and V 2 bases, and 11 bases lay outside the gene matches. The chain's CDR3 is CASSFGIGQDFNYGYTF. As DNA, the CDR3 is TGCGCCAGCAGCTTTGGCATAGGACAGGATTTTAACTATGGCTACACCTTC. Complete variable domain (other parts from reference TRBV5-1 and TRBJ1-2): KAGVTQTPRYLIKTRGQQVTLSCSPISGHRSVSWYQQTPGQGLQFLFEYFSETQRNKGNFPGRFSGRQFSNSRSEMNVSTLELGDSALYLCASSFGIGQDFNYGYTFGSGTRLTVV.

V usage is TRBV5-1 and J usage is TRBJ1-5, with a tentative D call TRBD1 (6 bases). This CDR3 is 15 amino acids long. In germline, CDR1 is SGHRS, CDR2 YFSETQ. The V end was cut by 4 bases, the J end by 2 bases, with 13 bases between. CDR3 in DNA: TGCGCCAGCAGCCCGTTTCCAGGGGGCAATCAGCCCCAGCATTTT. Protein product: CASSPFPGGNQPQHF.

V usage is TRBV20-1 and J usage is TRBJ2-1, with 7 bases lining up with TRBD1. After removal of 4 bases from V and 14 bases from J, the junction contained 8 bases not matched to a gene. Germline V gene data show CDR1 as DFQATT and CDR2 as SNEGSKA (reference sequence). This CDR3 comprises 11 residues. CDR3 region: CSAKNRDSKFF. Here the CDR3 DNA reads TGCAGTGCTAAAAACCGGGACAGTAAGTTCTTC.

This sequence joins TRBV5-1 and TRBJ2-5, with D maybe TRBD1 (5 bases). Per the germline V gene, CDR1 is SGHRS and CDR2 is YFSETQ. The CDR3 covers 15 residues. V gave up 1 base and J gave up 4 bases, with 14 bases separating them. CDR3 nucleotides: TGCGCCAGCAGCTTGTTTCAGCGTCAGGGAGAGACCCAGTACTTC. Its translation: CASSLFQRQGETQYF.